This T cell receptor (beta chain) was captured in a study of T cell responses to AZD1222 COVID-19 vaccine (dated by TCRdb to 2020 to 2023). With regard to the full study: A total of more than 230 trial participants underwent TCR sequencing, of whom approximately 210 received two doses of AZD1222 and about 25 received two doses of the MenACWY control vaccine. Trial participants were enrolled by age into 18-55, 56-69 and 70-plus year subgroups, with roughly 160, 29 and 62 TCR-sequenced participants respectively.

The time point label on this specimen signifies: about 28 days (+/-7) after the second vaccine dose. AZD1222 recipients given second doses at about 4 weeks or at about 12 weeks were pooled, since spike-specific TCR depth and breadth were not found to differ between the two schedules. Vaccinee samples were obtained from the UK trials COV001 and COV002, which included a single-blind randomized controlled phase 2/3 trial of AZD1222 (ChAdOx1 nCoV-19) in healthy adults. Trial participant PBMC samples were collected at day 0 and day 28 after the second dose for TCRbeta chain sequencing. The germline V gene specifies KGHSH as CDR1 and LQKENI as CDR2. V sheds 1 base and J sheds 2 bases, leaving 8 bases between their ends. The CDR3 numbers 14 residues from cysteine through phenylalanine. CDR3 DNA is the only sequence kept; it has 42 bases, read in frame from the first base. Points the paper makes about the study in general: Most participants were white British and females outnumbered males, and the authors suggested that clonal diversity may have been underestimated. Vaccine-associated CD4 TCRs spanned the whole spike protein, with dominant responses in regions 160-218 and 743-854. Epitopes outside the regions mutated in the B.1.351 and B.1.1.7 variants were reportedly recognized by nearly half of the unique spike-specific TCRs. Only six or seven AZD1222 recipients were SARS-CoV-2 seropositive at baseline, limiting conclusions about previously exposed vaccinees. In the small 56-69-year group, the increase in depth fell short of significance, most likely because of low power. After two AZD1222 doses, spike-specific TCR breadth and depth were significantly higher than at day 0 and than in MenACWY recipients. Because no day 14 peak-response samples were available, the repertoires could be characterized only after the peak T cell response.

The CDR3 regions of human TCRbeta chains were analyzed by immunosequencing. On the authors' methods: TCRs in the repertoires were compared against a reference library of SARS-CoV-2-specific TCRs that had been generated with the MIRA antigen-specificity platform. Breadth meant the fraction of unique TCRs that were SARS-CoV-2-associated, whereas depth meant the fraction of total T cells that were SARS-CoV-2-associated. Using the MIRA data, each spike-specific TCR was mapped to the spike region that the TCR reacts to and placed in a CD4 or CD8 class. Log10-transformed breadth and depth values were compared by one-way ANOVA with Sidak's multiple comparisons tests. TCRdb obtained this table from immuneACCESS and retained in-frame rearrangements with V and J assigned. These tables miss some clones; where compared with another copy, unresolved V genes account for less than half of the shortfall, and the remainder is unexplained. V, J and clone size are taken as reported in that table, and D and trimming were inferred from the DNA itself. The sample data list roughly 270,000 clones, and about 94% of these were observed just once. The ten largest clones capture around 0.5% of the sample.

The sample holds one count of this clone. Its antigen has not been determined. The record has no base qualities; no much larger clone is one base away. This sample comprised peripheral blood, obtained 28 days after the second AZD1222 dose. Recombination connected TRBV18 to TRBJ1-2; confidence is insufficient to name the D gene. The receptor's source is an adult who received the AZD1222 COVID-19 vaccine. The CDR3 in this case is CASSPRSGNYGYTF. The sequenced DNA: TGTGCCAGCTCACCACGGTCGGGGAACTATGGCTACACCTTC.